One sample yielded the 21 T cell receptor beta chains listed below, sequenced in a study of T cell responses to AZD1222 COVID-19 vaccine. TCRdb keeps only in-frame clones here, not all; method: immunoSEQ multiplex PCR. The repertoire has 90,000 to 130,000 clones, roughly 90% of them found once; the top ten carry 2% to 2.5%. The sequencing used peripheral blood, collected 28 days after the second AZD1222 dose. These receptors originate from an adult who received the AZD1222 COVID-19 vaccine.

The chain carries TRBV6-2 or TRBV6-3 and TRBJ2-7, with 9 positions matching TRBD1. Germline loops: CDR1 MNHEY, CDR2 SVGEGT. Germline trimming cut 0 bases from V and 4 bases from J; bases unmatched to any gene: 10. This CDR3 has 17 residues. The CDR3 DNA reads TGTGCCAGCAGTTACTCGAGTATGGGACAGGGCAAATACGAGCAGTACTTC. Translation gives CASSYSSMGQGKYEQYF.

The chain recombines TRBV7-9 with TRBJ2-3; D unresolved. V lost 5 bases to trimming and J lost 1 base, with 10 bases between them. Germline V gives CDR1 SEHNR, CDR2 FQNEAQ (reference sequence). This CDR3 contains 14 residues. CDR3 region: CASSSHARTDTQYF. CDR3 coding DNA: TGTGCCAGCAGCAGTCACGCACGCACAGATACGCAGTATTTT.

This clone was counted once. The V gene is TRBV4-2, the J gene TRBJ1-4; 10 nucleotides align to TRBD1. The V gene end was trimmed by 0 bases and the J gene end by 5 bases; junction bases not matched to a gene: 0. The germline V gene encodes CDR1 LGHNA and CDR2 YNFKEQ. This CDR3 region has 15 residues. The CDR3 sequence: CASSQEDRGNEKLFF. CDR3 nucleotide sequence: TGTGCCAGCAGCCAAGAGGACAGGGGGAATGAAAAACTGTTTTTT.

The chain combines TRBV2 with TRBJ1-5; D remains ambiguous. This CDR3 comprises 11 residues. In germline, CDR1 is SNHLY, CDR2 FYNNEI. V was shortened by 4 bases and J by 6 bases, with 4 bases between the two germline ends. The CDR3 is CASSAGQPQHF. The DNA for the CDR3 is TGTGCCAGCAGTGCTGGTCAGCCCCAGCATTTT.

The rearrangement links TRBV6-6 to TRBJ1-6; 7 bases are shared with TRBD1. Germline V gives CDR1 MNHNY, CDR2 SVGAGI (reference sequence). The CDR3 length is 15 residues. V shed 2 bases and J 4 bases; nucleotides not matched to a gene: 2. The CDR3 coding sequence is TGTGCCAGCAGTTACGGGGACAGTTATAATTCACCCCTCCACTTT. Protein sequence: CASSYGDSYNSPLHF.

A single count supports this clone. The V and J genes are TRBV30 and TRBJ1-2; D is possibly TRBD1 (6 bases). Germline CDR1 and CDR2: GTSNPN and SVGIG (reference sequence). V dropped 1 base and J dropped 6 bases, with 18 bases sitting between them. This CDR3 is built from 15 residues. Here the CDR3 reads CAWSGPLTGRNGYTF. The CDR3 region has the DNA TGTGCCTGGAGTGGCCCCCTTACAGGGAGAAATGGCTACACCTTC.

This clone was seen only once. The genes are TRBV5-4 and TRBJ2-5; D gene ambiguous. The germline gives CDR1 SGHNT, CDR2 YYREEE (reference sequence). This CDR3 comprises 14 residues. V lost 1 base, J lost 2 bases, and 9 bases lay in between. CDR3 protein: CASSLRRRQETQYF. CDR3 coding DNA: TGTGCCAGCAGCTTGAGGCGGCGACAAGAGACCCAGTACTTC. The variable domain in full, with the rest retrieved from reference TRBV5-4 and TRBJ2-5, is ETGVTQSPTHLIKTRGQQVTLRCSSQSGHNTVSWYQQALGQGPQFIFQYYREEENGRGNFPPRFSGLQFPNYSSELNVNALELDDSALYLCASSLRRRQETQYFGPGTRLLVL.

This rearrangement joins TRBV5-6 to TRBJ1-2; perhaps TRBD1 as D (5 bases). From germline, CDR1 is SGHDT and CDR2 YYEEEE. V lost 1 base and J 1 base, leaving 23 bases between the germline ends. CDR3 length: 19 amino acids. The CDR3 DNA reads as TGTGCCAGCAGCTTGCTTACAGGATCGGGAGTGGGATTTAACTATGGCTACACCTTC. Translating it yields CASSLLTGSGVGFNYGYTF.

The chain joins TRBV29-1 to TRBJ1-1; D is undetermined. CDR1 is SQVTM, CDR2 ANQGSEA, per germline. CDR3 size: 13 residues. Between the trimmed V and J ends, which lost 5 bases and 1 base, there was a span of 11 bases. CDR3 loop: CSVRPPSNTEAFF. The CDR3 region has the DNA TGCAGCGTTCGTCCACCTTCGAACACTGAAGCTTTCTTT. Full variable domain (rest looked up from reference TRBV29-1 and TRBJ1-1): SAVISQKPSRDICQRGTSLTIQCQVDSQVTMMFWYRQQPGQSLTLIATANQGSEATYESGFVIDKFPISRPNLTFSTLTVSNMSPEDSSIYLCSVRPPSNTEAFFGQGTRLTVV.

The J gene is TRBJ1-2, the V gene TRBV19; D is unclear. Trimming pared 5 bases from V and 7 bases from J, leaving 8 bases between. Per the germline V gene, CDR1 is LNHDA and CDR2 is SQIVND (reference sequence). This CDR3 contains 11 residues. The CDR3 DNA sequence: TGTGCCAGTAGTTTGGGTTTTGGCTACACCTTC. Its protein product is CASSLGFGYTF.

The rearrangement uses TRBV7-8 and TRBJ2-2; 14 bases are a match to TRBD2. In germline, CDR1 is SGHVS, CDR2 FQNEAQ. V lost 7 bases and J lost 6; bases outside the gene matches: 1. This CDR3 spans 14 amino acids. In DNA, the CDR3 is TGTGCCAGCAAGGGACTAGCGGGGGCCGGGGAGCTGTTTTTT. It specifies CASKGLAGAGELFF.

The chain recombines TRBV7-2 with TRBJ2-1, with 7 bases identical to TRBD1. CDR3 size: 14 residues. V trimming: 5 bases; J trimming: 5 bases; junction bases outside the gene matches: 6. Looked up from germline, CDR1 is SGHTA and CDR2 is FQGNSA. The CDR3 protein is CASSPDRDDNEQFF. Here the CDR3 DNA reads TGTGCCAGCAGCCCAGACAGGGACGACAATGAGCAGTTCTTC.

This clone has only one observation. The chain is built from TRBV18 and TRBJ1-1, with D possibly being TRBD1 (5 bases). CDR1 is KGHSH and CDR2 is LQKENI in the germline V gene. This CDR3 is built from 17 residues. Trimming removed 2 bases from V and 2 bases from J, with 18 bases in between. CDR3 DNA sequence: TGTGCCAGCTCACCAGTCGACAGTCAATTAAGCAACACTGAAGCTTTCTTT. Its translation: CASSPVDSQLSNTEAFF.

The chain uses TRBV5-4 and TRBJ1-3, with D tentatively TRBD1 (5 bases). This CDR3 region has 16 residues. V lost 0 bases and J 4 bases, leaving 14 bases between the germline ends. Germline CDR1 is SGHNT and CDR2 is YYREEE (reference sequence). The CDR3 reads CASSLGRVVSGNTIYF. Written as DNA, the CDR3 is TGTGCCAGCAGCTTGGGCAGGGTGGTATCAGGAAACACCATATATTTT.

The genes are TRBV7-9 and TRBJ1-6, with D hard to call. Looked up from germline, CDR1 is SEHNR and CDR2 is FQNEAQ (reference sequence). V was clipped by 1 base and J by 7 bases, with 5 bases between them. The CDR3 is 13 amino acids. DNA for the CDR3: TGTGCCAGCAGCTTAGGGTTGAATTCACCCCTCCACTTT. Residues: CASSLGLNSPLHF.

V gene TRBV9 combines with J gene TRBJ2-5; 7 bases are a match to TRBD1. With 4 bases clipped from V and 5 bases from J, the junction kept 11 bases outside the gene matches. The CDR3 spans 15 residues. Germline assignment: CDR1 SGDLS and CDR2 YYNGEE. CDR3 loop: CASSPQGIPRETQYF. DNA of the CDR3: TGTGCCAGCAGCCCACAGGGGATCCCCCGGGAGACCCAGTACTTC.

The chain couples TRBV13 to TRBJ2-2; a possible D gene is TRBD2 (6 bases). Germline CDR1 is PRHDT and CDR2 is FYEKMQ (reference sequence). The V and J ends lost 5 bases and 1 base respectively, with 17 bases between them. CDR3 length equals 17 residues. The DNA for the CDR3 is TGTGCCAGCAGCCCCGAGGAGGGCAGGGAGAACACCGGGGAGCTGTTTTTT. Translating gives CASSPEEGRENTGELFF.

The rearrangement links TRBV6-5 to TRBJ2-5, with D perhaps TRBD2 (5 bases). Trimming removed 6 bases at V and 1 base at J, with 12 bases between. CDR1 is MNHEY and CDR2 is SVGAGI in the germline V gene. The CDR3 contains 14 residues. The CDR3 DNA is TGTGCCAGCAGACCCGACGGACTCCAAGAGACCCAGTACTTC. It encodes CASRPDGLQETQYF.

This clone was observed once. In nucleotides, the CDR3 is TGTGCCAGCAGCATCGTCAAGCAGGATACAGATACGCAGTATTTT. Translation: CASSIVKQDTDTQYF. The V gene is TRBV11-2, the J gene TRBJ2-3; D unresolved. Germline lookup yields CDR1 SGHAT and CDR2 FQNNGV. Between the trimmed V and J ends, which lost 5 bases and 3 bases, there was a span of 15 bases. The CDR3 consists of 15 residues.

The chain links TRBV7-3 to TRBJ1-1; TRBD1 is a possible D gene (5 bases). Germline lookup yields CDR1 SGHTA and CDR2 FQGTGA. This CDR3 is 16 amino acids long. With 3 bases removed from V and 3 bases from J, the gap between germline ends came to 17 bases. The chain's CDR3 is CASSFLLGRGDTEAFF. The CDR3, as DNA: TGTGCCAGCAGCTTCCTACTGGGCCGGGGGGACACTGAAGCTTTCTTT.

V usage is TRBV7-8 and J usage is TRBJ1-1, with D possibly matching TRBD1 (6 bases). Trimming took off 5 bases at V and 3 bases at J, with 19 bases between the two ends. Looked up from germline, CDR1 is SGHVS and CDR2 is FQNEAQ. This CDR3 is built from 16 residues. CDR3 DNA: TGTGCCAGCAGCCCCTGGGGGCGGGGGGGGGACACTGAAGCTTTCTTT. Amino acid sequence: CASSPWGRGGDTEAFF. Variable domain in full (rest from reference TRBV7-8 and TRBJ1-1): GAGVSQSPRYKVAKRGQDVALRCDPISGHVSLFWYQQALGQGPEFLTYFQNEAQLDKSGLPSDRFFAERPEGSVSTLKIQRTQQEDSAVYLCASSPWGRGGDTEAFFGQGTRLTVV.